Detailed here is one TCR beta chain. This specimen belongs to a study of human T cells and chemical hapten exposure. Using its own MiXCR run on the RACE reads, TCRdb lists one record per CDR3 protein. The data contain over 100,000 distinct CDR3 sequences, 9% to 10% of them seen just once; the ten biggest clones take up about 1.8%. As for time point: healthy volunteer bleed at 2 weeks. Total RNA was isolated from whole blood that had not been fractionated. Sequencing was performed on whole blood. The receptor was isolated from a male donor in good health. Some clones in this sample may be carry-over from other donors' samples.

The DNA of the CDR3 is TGTGCCAGCAGCTCGTGGGGGGCGGCGGGCAATCAGCCCCAGCATTTT. Translating gives CASSSWGAAGNQPQHF. The V and J genes are TRBV7-2 and TRBJ1-5, with D tentatively TRBD1 (6 bases). There are 16 residues in the CDR3. With 4 bases removed from V and 2 bases from J, the gap between germline ends came to 15 bases. From germline, CDR1 is SGHTA and CDR2 FQGNSA. The full variable domain, rest sourced from reference TRBV7-2 and TRBJ1-5, is GAGVSQSPSNKVTEKGKDVELRCDPISGHTALYWYRQSLGQGLEFLIYFQGNSAPDKSGLPSDRFSAERTGGSVSTLTIQRTQQEDSAVYLCASSSWGAAGNQPQHFGDGTRLSIL.